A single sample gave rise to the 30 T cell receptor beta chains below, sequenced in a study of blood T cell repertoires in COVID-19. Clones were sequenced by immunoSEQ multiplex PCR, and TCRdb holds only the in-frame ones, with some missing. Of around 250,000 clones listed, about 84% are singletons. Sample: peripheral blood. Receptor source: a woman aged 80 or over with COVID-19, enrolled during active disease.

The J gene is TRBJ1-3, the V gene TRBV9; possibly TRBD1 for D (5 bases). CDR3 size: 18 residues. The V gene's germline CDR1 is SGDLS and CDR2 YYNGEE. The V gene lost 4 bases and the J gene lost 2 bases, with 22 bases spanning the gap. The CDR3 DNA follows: TGTGCCAGCAGCTCCAGCGACCAGGGCGTAAGAACTGGAAACACCATATATTTT. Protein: CASSSSDQGVRTGNTIYF.

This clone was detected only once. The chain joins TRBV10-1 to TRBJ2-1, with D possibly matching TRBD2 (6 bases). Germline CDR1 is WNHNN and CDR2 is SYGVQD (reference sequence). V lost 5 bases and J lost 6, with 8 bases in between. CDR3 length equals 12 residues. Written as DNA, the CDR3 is TGCGCCAGCAGTATTAGCGGCAATGAGCAGTTCTTC. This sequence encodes CASSISGNEQFF.

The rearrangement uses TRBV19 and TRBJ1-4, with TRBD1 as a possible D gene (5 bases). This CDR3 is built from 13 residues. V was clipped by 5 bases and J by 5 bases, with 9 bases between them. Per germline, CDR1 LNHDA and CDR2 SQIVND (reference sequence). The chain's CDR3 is CASSSTENEKLFF. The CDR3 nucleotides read TGTGCCAGTAGTTCGACAGAAAATGAAAAACTGTTTTTT.

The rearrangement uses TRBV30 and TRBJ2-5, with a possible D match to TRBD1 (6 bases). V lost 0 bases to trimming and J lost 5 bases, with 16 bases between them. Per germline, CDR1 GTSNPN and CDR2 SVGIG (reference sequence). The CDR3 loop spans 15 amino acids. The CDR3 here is CAWSVTGKRRETQYF. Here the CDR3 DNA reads TGTGCCTGGAGTGTAACAGGGAAGCGGCGGGAGACCCAGTACTTC.

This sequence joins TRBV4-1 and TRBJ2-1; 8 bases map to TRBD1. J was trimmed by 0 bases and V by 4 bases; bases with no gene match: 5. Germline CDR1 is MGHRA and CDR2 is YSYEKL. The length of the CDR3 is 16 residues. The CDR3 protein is CASSLRDRSSYNEQFF. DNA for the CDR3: TGCGCCAGCAGCCTCCGGGACAGGAGCTCCTACAATGAGCAGTTCTTC.

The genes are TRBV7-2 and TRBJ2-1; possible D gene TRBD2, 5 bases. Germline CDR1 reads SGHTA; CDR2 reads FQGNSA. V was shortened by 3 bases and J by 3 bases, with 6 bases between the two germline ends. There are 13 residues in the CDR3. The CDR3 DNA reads TGTGCCAGCAGCTTGACTAACTACAATGAGCAGTTCTTC. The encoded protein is CASSLTNYNEQFF.

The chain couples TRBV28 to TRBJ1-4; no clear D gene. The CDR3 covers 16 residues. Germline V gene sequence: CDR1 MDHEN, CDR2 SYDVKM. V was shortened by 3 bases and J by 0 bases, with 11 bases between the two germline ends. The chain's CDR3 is CASSFAGSATNEKLFF. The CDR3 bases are TGTGCCAGCAGTTTCGCGGGCTCGGCAACTAATGAAAAACTGTTTTTT.

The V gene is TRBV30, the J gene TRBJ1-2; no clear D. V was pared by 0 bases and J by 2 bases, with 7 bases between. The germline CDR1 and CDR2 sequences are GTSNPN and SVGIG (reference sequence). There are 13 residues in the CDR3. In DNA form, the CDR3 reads TGTGCCTGGAGTGTACTAAGGAACTATGGCTACACCTTC. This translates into CAWSVLRNYGYTF.

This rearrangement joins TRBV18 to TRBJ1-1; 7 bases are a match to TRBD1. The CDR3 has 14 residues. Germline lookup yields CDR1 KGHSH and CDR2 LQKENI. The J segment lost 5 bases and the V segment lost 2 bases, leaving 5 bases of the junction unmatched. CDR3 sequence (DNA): TGTGCCAGCTCACCAAAACAGGGGAGGACTGAAGCTTTCTTT. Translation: CASSPKQGRTEAFF.

This chain's CDR3 is CASHGQNNEKLFF. CDR3 nucleotides: TGTGCCAGCCATGGACAGAACAATGAAAAACTGTTTTTT. The chain links TRBV6-5 to TRBJ1-4, with D perhaps matching TRBD1 (6 bases). Looked up from germline, CDR1 is MNHEY and CDR2 is SVGAGI. V lost 8 bases and J 5 bases, leaving 12 bases between the germline ends. The CDR3 has 13 amino acids.

The CDR3 loop is CAISESLAGGLYNEQFF. CDR3 nucleotide sequence: TGTGCCATCAGTGAGTCACTAGCGGGGGGCCTCTACAATGAGCAGTTCTTC. V is TRBV10-3 and J is TRBJ2-1; 12 bases match TRBD2. Germline V gene lookup returns CDR1 ENHRY and CDR2 SYGVKD. J was trimmed by 3 bases and V by 0 bases; bases with no gene match: 3. CDR3 length: 17 residues.

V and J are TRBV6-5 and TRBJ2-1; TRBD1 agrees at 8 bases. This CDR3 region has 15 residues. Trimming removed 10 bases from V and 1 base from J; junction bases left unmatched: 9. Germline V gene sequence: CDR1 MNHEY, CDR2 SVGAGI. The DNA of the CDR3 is TGTGCCACCTCGGCAGGGGGCTATTCCTACAATGAGCAGTTCTTC. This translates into CATSAGGYSYNEQFF.

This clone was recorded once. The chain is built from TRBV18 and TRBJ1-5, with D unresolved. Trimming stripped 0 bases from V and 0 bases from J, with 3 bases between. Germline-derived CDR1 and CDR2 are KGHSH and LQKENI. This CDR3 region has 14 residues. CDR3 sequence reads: CASSPPYSNQPQHF. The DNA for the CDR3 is TGTGCCAGCTCACCACCCTATAGCAATCAGCCCCAGCATTTT.

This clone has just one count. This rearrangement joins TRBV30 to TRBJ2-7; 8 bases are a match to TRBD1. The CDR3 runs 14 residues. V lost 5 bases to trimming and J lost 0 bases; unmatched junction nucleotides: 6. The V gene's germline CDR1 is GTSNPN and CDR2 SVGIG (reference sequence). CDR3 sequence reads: CAWGWDRSSYEQYF. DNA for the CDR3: TGTGCCTGGGGCTGGGACAGGAGCTCCTACGAGCAGTACTTC.

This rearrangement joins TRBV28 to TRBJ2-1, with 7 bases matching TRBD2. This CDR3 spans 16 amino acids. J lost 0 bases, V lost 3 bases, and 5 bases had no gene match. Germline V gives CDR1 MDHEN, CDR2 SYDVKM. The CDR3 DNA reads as TGTGCCAGCAGTTTGCATAGCGGGTCCTCCTACAATGAGCAGTTCTTC. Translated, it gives CASSLHSGSSYNEQFF.

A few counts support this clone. The CDR3 region is CASSLYREESPLHF. CDR3 bases: TGTGCCAGCAGTCTCTACAGGGAAGAGTCACCCCTCCACTTT. This rearrangement joins TRBV28 to TRBJ1-6, with D possibly matching TRBD1 (6 bases). The CDR3 runs to 14 residues. The V and J ends lost 5 bases and 10 bases respectively, with 15 bases between them. Germline CDR1 is MDHEN and CDR2 is SYDVKM.

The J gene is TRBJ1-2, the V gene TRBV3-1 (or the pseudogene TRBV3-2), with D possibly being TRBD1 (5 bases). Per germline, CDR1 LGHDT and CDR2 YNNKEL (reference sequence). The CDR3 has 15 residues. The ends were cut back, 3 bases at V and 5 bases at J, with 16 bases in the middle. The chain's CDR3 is CASSQSGLKGYGYTF. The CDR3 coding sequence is TGTGCCAGCAGCCAGTCAGGGTTAAAAGGGTATGGCTACACCTTC.

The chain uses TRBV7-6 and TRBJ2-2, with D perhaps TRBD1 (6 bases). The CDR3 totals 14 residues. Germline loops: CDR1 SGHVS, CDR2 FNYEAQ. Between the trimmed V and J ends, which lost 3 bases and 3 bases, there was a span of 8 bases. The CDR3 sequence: CASSFYRDTGELFF. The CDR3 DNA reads TGTGCCAGCAGCTTTTACAGGGACACCGGGGAGCTGTTTTTT.

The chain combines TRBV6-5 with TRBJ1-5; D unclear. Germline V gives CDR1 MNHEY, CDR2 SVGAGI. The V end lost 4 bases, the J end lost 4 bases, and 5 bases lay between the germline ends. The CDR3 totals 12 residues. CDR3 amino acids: CASSFPNQPQHF. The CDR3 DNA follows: TGTGCCAGCAGTTTCCCTAATCAGCCCCAGCATTTT.

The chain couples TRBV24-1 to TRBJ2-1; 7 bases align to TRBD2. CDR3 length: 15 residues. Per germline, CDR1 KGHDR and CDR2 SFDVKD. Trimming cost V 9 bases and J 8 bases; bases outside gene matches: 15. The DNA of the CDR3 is TGTGCCACCTCCGTGGGGGGGAGGTCAGTAGATGAGCAGTTCTTC. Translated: CATSVGGRSVDEQFF.

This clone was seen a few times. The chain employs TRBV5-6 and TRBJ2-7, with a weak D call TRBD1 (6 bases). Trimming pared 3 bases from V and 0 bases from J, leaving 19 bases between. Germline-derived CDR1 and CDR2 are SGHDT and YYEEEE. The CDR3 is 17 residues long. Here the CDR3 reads CASSSIGTTSISYEQYF. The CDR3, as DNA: TGTGCCAGCAGCTCTATTGGGACAACCTCTATCTCCTACGAGCAGTACTTC.

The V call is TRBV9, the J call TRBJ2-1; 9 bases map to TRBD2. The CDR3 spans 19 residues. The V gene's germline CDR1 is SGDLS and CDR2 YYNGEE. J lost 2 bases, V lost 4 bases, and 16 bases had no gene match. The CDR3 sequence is CASSPPGGGDNITYNEQFF. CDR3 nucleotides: TGTGCCAGCAGCCCCCCCGGCGGGGGGGATAATATAACCTACAATGAGCAGTTCTTC.

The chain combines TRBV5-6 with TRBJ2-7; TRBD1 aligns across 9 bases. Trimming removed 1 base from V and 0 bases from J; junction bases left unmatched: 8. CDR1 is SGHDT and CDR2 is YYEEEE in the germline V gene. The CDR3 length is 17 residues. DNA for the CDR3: TGTGCCAGCAGCTTGTTTCCCGGGACAGGGAGCTCCTACGAGCAGTACGTC. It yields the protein CASSLFPGTGSSYEQYV.

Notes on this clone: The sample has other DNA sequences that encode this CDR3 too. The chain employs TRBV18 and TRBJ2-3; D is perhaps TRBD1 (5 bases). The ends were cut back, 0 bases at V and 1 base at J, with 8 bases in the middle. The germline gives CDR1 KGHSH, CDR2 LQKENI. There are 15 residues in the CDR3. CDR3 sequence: CASSPPSRGTDTQYF. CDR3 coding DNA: TGTGCCAGCTCACCACCGAGCAGGGGCACAGATACGCAGTATTTT.

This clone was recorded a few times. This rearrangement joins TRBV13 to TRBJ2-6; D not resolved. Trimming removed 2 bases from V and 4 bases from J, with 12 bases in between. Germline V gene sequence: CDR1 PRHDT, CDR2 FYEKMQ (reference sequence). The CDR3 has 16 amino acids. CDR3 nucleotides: TGTGCCAGCAGCTTAAGATTGGCTCTGGGGGCCAACGTCCTGACTTTC. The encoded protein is CASSLRLALGANVLTF.

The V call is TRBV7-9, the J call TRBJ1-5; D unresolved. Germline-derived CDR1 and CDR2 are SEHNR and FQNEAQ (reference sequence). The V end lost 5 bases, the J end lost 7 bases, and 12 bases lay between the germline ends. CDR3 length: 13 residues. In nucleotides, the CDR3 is TGTGCCAGCAGCCGATCCGGGTCCCAGCCCCAGCATTTT. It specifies CASSRSGSQPQHF.

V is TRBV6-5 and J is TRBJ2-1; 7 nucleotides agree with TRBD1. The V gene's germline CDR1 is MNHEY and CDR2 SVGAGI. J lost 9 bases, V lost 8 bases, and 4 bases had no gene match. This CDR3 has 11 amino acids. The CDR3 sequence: CASGQGVEQFF. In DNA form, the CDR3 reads TGTGCCAGCGGGCAGGGGGTTGAGCAGTTCTTC.

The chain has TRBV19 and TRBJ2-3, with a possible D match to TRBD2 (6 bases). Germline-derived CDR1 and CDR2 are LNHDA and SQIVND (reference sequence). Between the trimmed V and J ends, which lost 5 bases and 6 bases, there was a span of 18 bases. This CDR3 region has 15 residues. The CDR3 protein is CASSLGTYLGDTQYF. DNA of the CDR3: TGTGCCAGTAGTCTCGGGACTTACCTGGGGGATACGCAGTATTTT.

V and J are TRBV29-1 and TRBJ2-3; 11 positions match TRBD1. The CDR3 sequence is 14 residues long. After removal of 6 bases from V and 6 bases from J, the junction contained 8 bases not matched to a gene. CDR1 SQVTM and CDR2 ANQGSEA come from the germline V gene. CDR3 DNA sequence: TGCAGCGTCGACGGGACAGGGGGAACGGATACGCAGTATTTT. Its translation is CSVDGTGGTDTQYF.

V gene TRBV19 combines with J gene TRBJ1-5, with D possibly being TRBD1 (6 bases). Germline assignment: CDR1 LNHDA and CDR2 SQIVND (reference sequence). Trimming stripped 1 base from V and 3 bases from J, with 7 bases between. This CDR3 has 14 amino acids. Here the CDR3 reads CASSIGQVNQPQHF. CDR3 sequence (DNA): TGTGCCAGTAGTATAGGACAGGTCAATCAGCCCCAGCATTTT.